The 5 T cell receptor beta chains presented below share a single source sample, sequenced in a study of blood T cell repertoires in COVID-19. Some clones are missing from TCRdb's copy, which holds only in-frame ones; the method was immunoSEQ multiplex PCR. The sample has tens of thousands of clones; 73% are singletons. Material: peripheral blood. These receptors all come from a man aged 60-69 years with acute or convalescent COVID-19.

This clone was observed a handful of times. The chain uses TRBV15 and TRBJ2-5, with 8 bases that match TRBD2. Germline CDR1 reads LNHNV; CDR2 reads YYDKDF (reference sequence). The CDR3 totals 15 residues. Losses at the gene ends were 4 bases for V and 3 bases for J; bases not matched to a gene: 7. DNA of the CDR3: TGTGCCACCAGCAAGTCCAGCGGGGGAAAAGAGACCCAGTACTTC. It yields the protein CATSKSSGGKETQYF.

The chain has TRBV11-2 and TRBJ2-7, with D unclear. CDR1 and CDR2 (germline): SGHAT, FQNNGV. Trimming shortened V by 4 bases and J by 2 bases, and 12 bases separated the two germline ends. The CDR3 sequence is 14 residues long. CDR3 region: CASSSIGGTYEQYV. CDR3 nucleotide sequence: TGTGCCAGCAGCTCCATAGGCGGAACCTACGAGCAGTACGTC.

The chain employs TRBV19 and TRBJ2-3; 11 positions match TRBD2. With 3 bases clipped from V and 0 bases from J, the junction kept 2 bases outside the gene matches. The length of the CDR3 is 16 residues. Per germline, CDR1 LNHDA and CDR2 SQIVND (reference sequence). DNA for the CDR3: TGTGCCAGTAGTATGACTAGCGGGGCTAGCACAGATACGCAGTATTTT. This codes for CASSMTSGASTDTQYF.

The rearrangement links TRBV9 to TRBJ2-2; TRBD2 aligns across 7 bases. After removal of 6 bases from V and 1 base from J, the junction contained 6 bases not matched to a gene. Germline V gene sequence: CDR1 SGDLS, CDR2 YYNGEE. This CDR3 contains 15 residues. CDR3 sequence (DNA): TGTGCCAGCAACCTAAGCGGGGAGAACACCGGGGAGCTGTTTTTT. Translated, it gives CASNLSGENTGELFF.

This rearrangement joins TRBV28 to TRBJ2-4; D might be TRBD2 (5 bases). CDR1 MDHEN and CDR2 SYDVKM come from the germline V gene. Trimming left V 3 bases short and J 0 bases short, with 9 bases between. The CDR3 has 15 residues. The CDR3 reads CASSLSGIAKNIQYF. The CDR3 DNA is TGTGCCAGCAGTTTGAGCGGAATAGCCAAAAACATTCAGTACTTC.